This is a list of T cell receptor beta chains from one sample in a study of cytomegalovirus exposure and HLA in healthy donors. Data came from immunoSEQ multiplex PCR; TCRdb stores just in-frame clones and leaves some out. The table shows about 100,000 clones, with 78% occurring only once. Sequencing was carried out using PBMCs. The receptors derive from a woman aged 40 to 55 in good health and CMV-seronegative. CDR3s include the opening cysteine and the closing phenylalanine or tryptophan. D genes are given only for firm matches. The size of a clone is reported for some rows only, either as once, few or many, or as a class for expanded clones.

CDR3 length	V gene	J gene	D gene	clone size	CDR3 DNA	CDR3 protein
13	TRBV6-6	TRBJ2-7	NA	NA	TGTGCCAGCAGCTCCAGGGAAACCGGCGAGCAGTACTTC	CASSSRETGEQYF
21	TRBV27	TRBJ2-6	TRBD2	NA	TGTGCCAGCAGTCCAAGGGCGGGGGAAGTTAGCGGAAGCTCTGGGGCCAACGTCCTGACTTTC	CASSPRAGEVSGSSGANVLTF
15	TRBV6-5	TRBJ1-4	NA	few	TGTGCCAGCAGTTACTCGACAGGAGCCTATGAAAAACTGTTTTTT	CASSYSTGAYEKLFF
15	TRBV28	TRBJ1-2	TRBD1	NA	TGTGCCAGCAGTTCCCCTGACAGGGGTAAATATGGCTACACCTTC	CASSSPDRGKYGYTF
14	TRBV28	TRBJ1-2	TRBD1	NA	TGTGCCAGCAGAACCCCCGGACAGGGGCATGGCTACACCTTC	CASRTPGQGHGYTF
14	TRBV7-9	TRBJ1-4	TRBD1	NA	TGTGCCAGCAGCCAACAGGTCGGACAGGGGCGCCGGTTTTTT	CASSQQVGQGRRFF
22	TRBV14	TRBJ2-7	TRBD1	NA	TGTGCCAGCAGCCAAGATCCTATTTGGACAGGGAGGAGCGGACGATTCGATTACGAGCAGTACTTC	CASSQDPIWTGRSGRFDYEQYF
16	TRBV6-5	TRBJ1-5	TRBD1	few	TGTGCCAGCAGTTCCGCCCGACAGGGAAGCAATCAGCCCCAGCATTTT	CASSSARQGSNQPQHF
15	TRBV14	TRBJ2-1	TRBD2	NA	TGTGCCAGCAGCCCCATGAGGCTAGCGGTCAATGAGCAGTTCTTC	CASSPMRLAVNEQFF
15	TRBV2	TRBJ2-1	TRBD2	NA	TGTGCCAGCTGGGATACCGGGAGGGCAGGCAATGAGCAGTTCTTC	CASWDTGRAGNEQFF
17	TRBV5-1	TRBJ1-5	NA	NA	TGCGCCAGCAGCCCGCATGCGGGGGGCGTCAGCAATCAGCCCCAGCATTTT	CASSPHAGGVSNQPQHF
12	TRBV19	TRBJ2-1	NA	NA	TGTGCCAGTAGTATTGGGGGACTTGAGCAGTTCTTC	CASSIGGLEQFF
14	TRBV6-6	TRBJ2-3	NA	NA	TGTGCCAGCAGAATCCGGGAGACCACAGATACGCAGTATTTT	CASRIRETTDTQYF
14	TRBV7-2	TRBJ2-7	TRBD2	NA	TGTGCCAGCAGCTTGGGGGGGACCCGAATGGAGCAGTACTTC	CASSLGGTRMEQYF
15	TRBV6-5	TRBJ2-2	NA	NA	TGTGCCAGCACCGTCGGGACTCGGAACACCGGGGAGCTGTTTTTT	CASTVGTRNTGELFF
15	TRBV18	TRBJ1-1	TRBD1	once	TGTGCCAGCTCACCTAGACAGGGAAGCGACACTGAAGCTTTCTTT	CASSPRQGSDTEAFF
15	TRBV2	TRBJ2-2	NA	NA	TGTGCCAGCAGTGATGGGCAGGAGAACACCGGGGAGCTGTTTTTT	CASSDGQENTGELFF
15	TRBV7-2	TRBJ2-7	TRBD2	once	TGTGCCAGCAGCTTAGCCCTAGCGGGAAACTACGAGCAGTACTTC	CASSLALAGNYEQYF
16	TRBV5-1	TRBJ2-7	TRBD2	few	TGCGCCAGCAGCTTGTCCAGAAGCGGGAGGGGGTACGAGCAGTACTTC	CASSLSRSGRGYEQYF
14	TRBV27	TRBJ2-1	NA	NA	TGTGCCAGCAGTATACAGGGCTCCTACAATGAGCAGTTCTTC	CASSIQGSYNEQFF
18	TRBV27	TRBJ2-1	TRBD2	NA	TGTGCCAGCAGTTTATCCCCCCGACTAGCCCGAGGGGACAATGAGCAGTTCTTC	CASSLSPRLARGDNEQFF
15	TRBV27	TRBJ1-2	NA	NA	TGTGCCAGCAGTTCACAGGGTGAGCCATACTATGGCTACACCTTC	CASSSQGEPYYGYTF
14	TRBV10-1	TRBJ2-5	NA	NA	TGCGCCAGCGGGGGGAGGACAGGCCAAGAGACCCAGTACTTC	CASGGRTGQETQYF
13	TRBV2	TRBJ2-1	NA	NA	TGTGCCGGACAGCTGAGCTCCTACAATGAGCAGTTCTTC	CAGQLSSYNEQFF
11	TRBV19	TRBJ2-4	NA	NA	TGTGCCAGCAGGGGCAAAAACATTCAGTACTTC	CASRGKNIQYF
14	TRBV12-5	TRBJ1-1	NA	NA	TGTGCTAGTGGTCCCAATAACATGAACACTGAAGCTTTCTTT	CASGPNNMNTEAFF
15	TRBV13	TRBJ2-7	NA	few	TGTGCCAGCAGCCCCCGTGGAGGGAGTGACTACGAGCAGTACTTC	CASSPRGGSDYEQYF
15	TRBV5-1	TRBJ2-7	NA	few	TGCGCCAGCAGCTTCGGAACAGGGCAGAACTACGAGCAGTACTTC	CASSFGTGQNYEQYF
15	TRBV5-1	TRBJ1-2	NA	few	TGCGCCAGCAGCTTGGAGTTGTACAGGGTGGATGGCTACACCTTC	CASSLELYRVDGYTF
9	TRBV28	TRBJ1-5	NA	NA	TGTGCCAGCGGGGCGGGACGGCATTTT	CASGAGRHF
16	TRBV9	TRBJ2-1	NA	few	TGTGCCAGCAGCGTAGTTGGGGGTTCTAGCGCAGGTGAGCAGTTCTTC	CASSVVGGSSAGEQFF
16	TRBV4-1	TRBJ1-5	TRBD1	NA	TGCGCCAGCAGCCACCGGGTCACCCAGGGGGCTCAGCCCCAGCATTTT	CASSHRVTQGAQPQHF
13	TRBV7-3	TRBJ2-1	NA	NA	TGTGCCAGCAGCTTAGGGCAGTACAATGAGCAGTTCTTC	CASSLGQYNEQFF
13	TRBV10-2	TRBJ2-7	NA	NA	TGCGCCAGCAGAGTTACAGGGTCCTACGAGCAGTACTTC	CASRVTGSYEQYF
12	TRBV7-2	TRBJ2-5	NA	NA	TGTGCCAGCAGCCCCGGTAGAGAGACCCAGTACTTC	CASSPGRETQYF
14	TRBV28	TRBJ2-3	NA	NA	TGTGCCAGCAGTCCTGGGAGGAGGGCAGATACGCAGTATTTT	CASSPGRRADTQYF
15	TRBV28	TRBJ2-7	NA	NA	TGTGCCAGCAGTTTAGAGAATGAGCGTAGCTACGAGCAGTACTTC	CASSLENERSYEQYF
15	TRBV11-2	TRBJ1-4	TRBD1	NA	TGTGCCAGCAGCTTTGGGACAGCAACTAATGAAAAACTGTTTTTT	CASSFGTATNEKLFF
14	TRBV14	TRBJ2-5	TRBD1	NA	TGTGCCAGCAGCGTCCAGGGGGCGGGGGAGACCCAGTACTTC	CASSVQGAGETQYF
18	TRBV11-3	TRBJ2-3	TRBD2	NA	TGTGCCAGCAGCCCCCAAGGGGGACTAGCGGGCAACACAGATACGCAGTATTTT	CASSPQGGLAGNTDTQYF
15	TRBV7-2	TRBJ2-2	TRBD1	NA	TGTGCCAGCAGACCTACAGGGGGTCGCACCGGGGAGCTGTTTTTT	CASRPTGGRTGELFF
17	TRBV25-1	TRBJ2-5	NA	NA	TGTGCCAGCAGTGAGGTCCGTGTCCAGAGACAGCAAGAGACCCAGTACTTC	CASSEVRVQRQQETQYF
14	TRBV7-8	TRBJ2-2	NA	NA	TGTGCCAGCAGCTTAGCATGGGCTTCCGGGGAGCTGTTTTTT	CASSLAWASGELFF
14	TRBV11-2	TRBJ2-1	NA	NA	TGTGCCAGCAGCTTTTCCCCCACCGGGAATGAGCAGTTCTTC	CASSFSPTGNEQFF
14	TRBV4-1	TRBJ1-6	NA	NA	TGCGCCAGCAGCCAAGCACCTGCGGATTCACCCCTCCACTTT	CASSQAPADSPLHF
15	TRBV19	TRBJ2-7	TRBD1	NA	TGTGCCAGTAGTATTGGACAGGTCATTGGCTACGAGCAGTACTTC	CASSIGQVIGYEQYF
15	TRBV7-2	TRBJ2-1	TRBD2	few	TGTGCCAGCAGCTCTAGCGGGAGAACCTACAATGAGCAGTTCTTC	CASSSSGRTYNEQFF
13	TRBV7-2	TRBJ2-1	TRBD2	NA	TGTGCCAGCAGCTCGGGACTAGCGGGTGAGCAGTTCTTC	CASSSGLAGEQFF
15	TRBV7-9	TRBJ2-5	TRBD1	NA	TGTGCCAGCAGCCTCGGGCTGACAGGGTCAGAGACCCAGTACTTC	CASSLGLTGSETQYF
15	TRBV28	TRBJ2-2	TRBD2	NA	TGTGCCAGCACCCTAGCGGGAGGCGGGGGCGGGGAGCTGTTTTTT	CASTLAGGGGGELFF
15	TRBV5-6	TRBJ2-7	NA	NA	TGTGCCAGCAGCTTGACGCGGCTCTTCTCCTACGAGCAGTACTTC	CASSLTRLFSYEQYF
14	TRBV5-1	TRBJ1-3	TRBD1	NA	TGCGCCAGCACCCCGGGGACAGGAGGAAACACCATATATTTT	CASTPGTGGNTIYF
18	TRBV28	TRBJ1-1	NA	few	TGTGCCAGCAGTTCAAACGTTGTGGAGGGCCCACGTGACACTGAAGCTTTCTTT	CASSSNVVEGPRDTEAFF
17	TRBV7-9	TRBJ2-6	TRBD1	NA	TGTGCCAGCAGGCCGGGACAGGCGATCTCTGGGGCCAACGTCCTGACTTTC	CASRPGQAISGANVLTF
15	TRBV27	TRBJ1-2	NA	NA	TGTGCCAGCAGTTTGACTCCGGGTTCTGTCTATGGCTACACCTTC	CASSLTPGSVYGYTF